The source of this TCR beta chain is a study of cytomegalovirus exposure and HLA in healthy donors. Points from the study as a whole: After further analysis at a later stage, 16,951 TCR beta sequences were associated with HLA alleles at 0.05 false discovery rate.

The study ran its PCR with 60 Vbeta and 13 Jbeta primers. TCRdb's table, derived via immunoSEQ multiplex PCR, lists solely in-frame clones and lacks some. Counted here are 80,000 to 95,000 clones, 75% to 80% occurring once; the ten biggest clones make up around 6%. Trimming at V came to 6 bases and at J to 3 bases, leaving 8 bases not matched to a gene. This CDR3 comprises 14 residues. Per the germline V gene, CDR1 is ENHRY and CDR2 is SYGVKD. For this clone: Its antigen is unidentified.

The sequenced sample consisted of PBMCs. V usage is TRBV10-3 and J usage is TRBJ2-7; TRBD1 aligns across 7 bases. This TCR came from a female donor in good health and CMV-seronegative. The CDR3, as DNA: TGTGCCATCAGGACGGACAGGCAAGGCTACGAGCAGTACTTC. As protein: CAIRTDRQGYEQYF.